This T cell receptor beta chain is drawn from a study of T cell repertoires in cytomegalovirus infection (dated by TCRdb to between 2018 and 2021). Regarding the complete study: Because public TCR beta signatures pointed to carriage of CMV infection together with the matching HLA type, the HLA type of each donor mattered for the analysis. Overall study outcomes, separate from this receptor: The ex vivo response was dominated by HLA-C-restricted CMV-specific TCR beta clonotypes, which also provided the single most frequent clonotype in two of eight donors. In both this cohort and an independent cohort of 300 to 450 donors, the cumulative frequency of public TCR beta family members distinguished carriers of CMV infection plus the relevant HLA type.

A few counts support this clonotype. Its antigen remains undetermined. The sample holds no much larger clone one base away, and base qualities are not on file. TCRdb names Illumina HiSeq 1500 as the instrument used. In-frame beta chains were kept once TCRdb had trimmed the public reads at Q25 with fastp and called clones with MiXCR. Each entry merges the rows of one CDR3 protein and shows their most common DNA and genes. Within this sample are hundreds of thousands of distinct CDR3 sequences, with under 40% of them counted one time only. Clones ranked in the top ten supply about 13% of the sample. V and J are truncated by 4 bases and 5 bases respectively, leaving an intervening sequence of 14 bases. From its cysteine to its phenylalanine, the CDR3 spans 14 amino acids. Of the read, only the CDR3 DNA is kept; its 42 bases are in frame from base 1. From the germline V gene, CDR1 is LGHNA and CDR2 is YNFKEQ.

This TCR was sampled from a human donor in good health (CMV status not recorded). Some clones in this sample may be carry-over from other donors' samples. The chain uses TRBV4-2 and TRBJ2-5; the D gene is possibly TRBD1 or TRBD2, each agreeing over 5 bases. The sequencing input was PBMCs. The CDR3 protein sequence reads: CASSPFNEGETQYF. The bases are TGTGCCAGCAGCCCGTTTAATGAGGGGGAGACCCAGTACTTC.